The rows below give T cell receptor beta chains drawn from one sample of a study of blood T cell repertoires in COVID-19. Clones were read by immunoSEQ multiplex PCR, and TCRdb kept only the in-frame ones, dropping some. The sample includes approximately 410,000 clones, roughly 90% of them seen just once. The sequencing sample was made of peripheral blood. These receptors were collected from a woman in her thirties with active or convalescent COVID-19. CDR3s include the opening cysteine and the closing phenylalanine or tryptophan. Fields, in order: V gene, CDR3 protein.

TRBV6-1,CASSVPRGRDNQPQHF
TRBV11-2,CASRRDYGYTF
TRBV7-7,CASSPHPGTGPTGELFF
TRBV18,CASSARQGSNQPQHF
TRBV18,CASSPPDSFPYEQYF
TRBV7-2,CASSPPGLAGGYEQYF
TRBV6-6,CASSYSGADTEAFF
TRBV19,CASSAGFRSTEAFF
TRBV19,CASSRRQVSNTGELFF
TRBV6-5,CASRINRSQPQHF
TRBV13,CASTTGQNYGYTF
TRBV10-1,CASSPGLAEQFF
TRBV10-3,CAISLGLAGVAYEQYF
TRBV6-6,CASSLSDRVGQPQHF
TRBV7-9,CASSFGQAGRANEKLFF
TRBV30,CAWGVAETQYF
TRBV2,CASRSGQGNYGYTF
TRBV19,CASSIRNPQDSEAFF
TRBV2,CASRATESSYNSPLHF
TRBV6-6,CASSYLAGVNEKLFF
TRBV6-1,CASSEDPSGSFGETQYF
TRBV18,CASSPTGTGVNTEAFF
TRBV6-5,CASSYSGGESYEQYF
TRBV4-2,CASSQEEKLFF
TRBV6-1,CASSEIKGAGANVLTF
TRBV18,CASSPRRQGASPPNYGYTF